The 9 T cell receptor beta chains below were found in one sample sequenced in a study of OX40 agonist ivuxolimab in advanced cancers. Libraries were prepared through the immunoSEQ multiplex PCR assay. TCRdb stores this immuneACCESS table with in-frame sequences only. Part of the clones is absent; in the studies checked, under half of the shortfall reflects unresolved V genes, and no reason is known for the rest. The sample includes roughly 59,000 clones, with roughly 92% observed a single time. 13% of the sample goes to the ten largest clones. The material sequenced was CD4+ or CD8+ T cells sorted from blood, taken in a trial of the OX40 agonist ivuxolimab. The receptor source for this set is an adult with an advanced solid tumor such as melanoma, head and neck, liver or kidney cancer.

The CDR3 reads CASSIVVGTEAFF. The CDR3 nucleotides are TGTGCCAGTAGTATTGTAGTGGGGACTGAAGCTTTCTTT. This chain connects TRBV19 to TRBJ1-1; no clear D gene. Germline V CDR1 and CDR2: LNHDA, SQIVND (reference sequence). V lost 3 bases and J 5 bases, leaving 10 bases between the germline ends. The length of the CDR3 is 13 residues.

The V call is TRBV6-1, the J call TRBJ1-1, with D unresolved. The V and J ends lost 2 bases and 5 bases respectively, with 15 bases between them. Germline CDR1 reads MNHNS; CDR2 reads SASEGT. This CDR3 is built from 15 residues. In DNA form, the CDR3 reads TGTGCCAGCAGTGAACCGGTGGGCCACTTTACTGAAGCTTTCTTT. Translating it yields CASSEPVGHFTEAFF.

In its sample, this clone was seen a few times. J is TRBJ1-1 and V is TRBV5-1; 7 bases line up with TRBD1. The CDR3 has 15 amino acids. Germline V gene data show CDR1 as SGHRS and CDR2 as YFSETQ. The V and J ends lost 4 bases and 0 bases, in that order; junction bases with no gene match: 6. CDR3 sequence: CASSREQGMNTEAFF. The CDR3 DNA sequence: TGCGCCAGCAGCCGCGAACAGGGGATGAACACTGAAGCTTTCTTT.

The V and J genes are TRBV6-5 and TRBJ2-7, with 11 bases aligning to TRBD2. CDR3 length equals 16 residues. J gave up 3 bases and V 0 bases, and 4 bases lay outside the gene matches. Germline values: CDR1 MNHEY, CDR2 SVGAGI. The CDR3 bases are TGTGCCAGCAGTTACTCGAAGACTAGCGGGGACTACGAGCAGTACTTC. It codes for CASSYSKTSGDYEQYF.

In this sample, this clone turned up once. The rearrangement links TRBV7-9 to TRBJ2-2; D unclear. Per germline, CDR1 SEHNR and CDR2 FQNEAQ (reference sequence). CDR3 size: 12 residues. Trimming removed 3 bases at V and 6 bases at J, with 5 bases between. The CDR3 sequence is CASSFYPGELFF. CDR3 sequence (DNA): TGTGCCAGCAGCTTTTACCCCGGGGAGCTGTTTTTT.

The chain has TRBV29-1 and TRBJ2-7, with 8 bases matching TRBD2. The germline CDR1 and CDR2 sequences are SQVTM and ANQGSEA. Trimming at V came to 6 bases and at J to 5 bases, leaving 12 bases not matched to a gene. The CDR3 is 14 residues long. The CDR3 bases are TGCAGCGTCTTTATAAGCGGGAGAGCCGACGAGCAGTACTTC. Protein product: CSVFISGRADEQYF.

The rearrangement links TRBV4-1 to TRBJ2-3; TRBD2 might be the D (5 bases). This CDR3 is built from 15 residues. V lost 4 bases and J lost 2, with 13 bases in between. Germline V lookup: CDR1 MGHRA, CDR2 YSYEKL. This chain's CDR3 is CASSRRSEHTDTQYF. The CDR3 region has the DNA TGCGCCAGCAGCCGGAGGAGCGAGCACACAGATACGCAGTATTTT.

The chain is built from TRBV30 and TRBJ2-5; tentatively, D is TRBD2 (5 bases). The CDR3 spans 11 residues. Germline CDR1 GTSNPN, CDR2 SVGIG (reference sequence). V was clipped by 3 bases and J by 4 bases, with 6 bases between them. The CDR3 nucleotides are TGTGCCTGGAGCGAGGGAGAGACCCAGTACTTC. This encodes CAWSEGETQYF.

The CDR3 DNA is TGTGCCAGCAGCGTAGACGGGGGGAACACTGAAGCTTTCTTT. Amino acids: CASSVDGGNTEAFF. The chain carries TRBV9 and TRBJ1-1, with D perhaps matching TRBD1 (5 bases). The CDR3 covers 14 residues. Germline V gives CDR1 SGDLS, CDR2 YYNGEE. V lost 0 bases to trimming and J lost 1 base, with 7 bases between them.